This T cell receptor beta chain is drawn from a study of identical twins. Study results and caveats: Fewer insertions were carried by abundant cord blood beta clonotypes, but none was seen in memory repertoires. Findings came from cross-sectional statistics, without long-term follow-up of donors. A partial confounding effect on zero-insertion analyses could come from invariant MAIT and iNKT cells. Twins' excess sharing was less marked for out-of-frame beta sequences.

The CDR3 is made up of 16 amino acids. Germline CDR1 and CDR2: WSHSY and SAAADI. MiXCR was run by TCRdb on the 5' RACE reads, yielding one entry per CDR3 protein. The data show some 1,600,000 distinct CDR3 sequences, about 30% seen once. Regarding this clonotype: Its matching antigen is unknown. A read error may be the cause here, since a much bigger clone is one base away.

What was sequenced was cord blood. The TCR was taken from a newborn girl in good health. The chain recombines TRBV10-2 with TRBJ2-4; D gene uncertain. Here the CDR3 reads CANSEGRILAKNIQYF. The DNA for the CDR3 is TGCGCCAACAGTGAAGGACGGATCCTAGCCAAAAACATTCAGTACTTC.